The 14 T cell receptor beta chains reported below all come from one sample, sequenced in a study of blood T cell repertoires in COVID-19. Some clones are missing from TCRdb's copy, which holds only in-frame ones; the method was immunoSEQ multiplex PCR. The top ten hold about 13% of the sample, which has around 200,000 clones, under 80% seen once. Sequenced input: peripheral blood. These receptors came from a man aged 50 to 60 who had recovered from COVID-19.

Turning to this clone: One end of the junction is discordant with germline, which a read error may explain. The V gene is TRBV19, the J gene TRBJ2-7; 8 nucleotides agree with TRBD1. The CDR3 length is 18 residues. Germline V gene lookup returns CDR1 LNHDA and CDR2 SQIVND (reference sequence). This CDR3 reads CASSTETGQGSPPYEQYF. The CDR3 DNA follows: TGTGCCAGTAGTACCGAGACTGGACAGGGTTCCCCACCCTACGAACAGTACTTC.

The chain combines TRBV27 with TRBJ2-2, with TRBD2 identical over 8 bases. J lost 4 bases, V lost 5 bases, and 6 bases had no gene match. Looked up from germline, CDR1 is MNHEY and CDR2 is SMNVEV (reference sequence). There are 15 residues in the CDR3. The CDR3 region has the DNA TGTGCCAGCAGTATCGGGAGGGCCGCCACCGGGGAGCTGTTTTTT. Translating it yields CASSIGRAATGELFF.

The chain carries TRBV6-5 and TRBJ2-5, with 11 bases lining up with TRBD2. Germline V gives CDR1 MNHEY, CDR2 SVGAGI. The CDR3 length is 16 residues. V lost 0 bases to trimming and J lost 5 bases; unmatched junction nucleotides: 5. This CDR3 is CASSYSLAGGRETQYF. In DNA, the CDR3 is TGTGCCAGCAGTTACTCGCTAGCGGGAGGAAGGGAGACCCAGTACTTC.

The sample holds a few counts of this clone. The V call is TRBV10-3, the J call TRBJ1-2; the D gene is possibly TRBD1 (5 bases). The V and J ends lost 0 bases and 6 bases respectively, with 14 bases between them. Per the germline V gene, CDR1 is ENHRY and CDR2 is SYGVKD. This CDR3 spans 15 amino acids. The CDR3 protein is CAISESPREGNGYTF. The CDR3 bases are TGTGCCATCAGTGAGTCACCCAGGGAGGGAAATGGCTACACCTTC.

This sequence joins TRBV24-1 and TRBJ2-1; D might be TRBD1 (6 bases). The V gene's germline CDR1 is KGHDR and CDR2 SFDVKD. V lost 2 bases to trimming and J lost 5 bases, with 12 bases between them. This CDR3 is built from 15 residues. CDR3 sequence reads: CATSDSIGGHNEQFF. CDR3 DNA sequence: TGTGCCACCAGTGATTCAATTGGGGGCCACAATGAGCAGTTCTTC.

CDR3 bases: TGTGCCTGGAAAACCAGGGGTGGATACGAGCAGTACTTC. Translated: CAWKTRGGYEQYF. The genes are TRBV30 and TRBJ2-7; tentatively, D is TRBD1 (6 bases). The CDR3 spans 13 residues. The germline V and J ends were trimmed by 4 bases and 4 bases, with 14 bases remaining between them. Germline CDR1 reads GTSNPN; CDR2 reads SVGIG (reference sequence). The full variable domain, completed using reference TRBV30 and TRBJ2-7, is SQTIHQWPATLVQPVGSPLSLECTVEGTSNPNLYWYRQAAGRGLQLLFYSVGIGQISSEVPQNLSASRPQDRQFILSSKKLLLSDSGFYLCAWKTRGGYEQYFGPGTRLTVT.

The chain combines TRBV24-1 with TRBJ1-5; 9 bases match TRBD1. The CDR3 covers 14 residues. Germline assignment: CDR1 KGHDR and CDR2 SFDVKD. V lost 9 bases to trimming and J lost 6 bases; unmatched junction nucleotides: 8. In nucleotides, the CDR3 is TGTGCCACCGGAGACAGGGGGAGTATTCAGCCCCAGCATTTT. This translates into CATGDRGSIQPQHF.

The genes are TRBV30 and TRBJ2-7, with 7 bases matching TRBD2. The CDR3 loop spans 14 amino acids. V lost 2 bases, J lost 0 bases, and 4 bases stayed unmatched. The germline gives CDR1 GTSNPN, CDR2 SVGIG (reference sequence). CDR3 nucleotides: TGTGCCTGGAGTAGCGGGACCCTCTCCTACGAGCAGTACTTC. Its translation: CAWSSGTLSYEQYF.

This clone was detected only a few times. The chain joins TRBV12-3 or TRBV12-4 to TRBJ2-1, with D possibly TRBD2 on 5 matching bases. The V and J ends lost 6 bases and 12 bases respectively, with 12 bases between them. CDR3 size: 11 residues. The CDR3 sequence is CASSLRLRQFF. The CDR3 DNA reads TGTGCCAGCAGCCTTAGACTACGGCAGTTCTTC.

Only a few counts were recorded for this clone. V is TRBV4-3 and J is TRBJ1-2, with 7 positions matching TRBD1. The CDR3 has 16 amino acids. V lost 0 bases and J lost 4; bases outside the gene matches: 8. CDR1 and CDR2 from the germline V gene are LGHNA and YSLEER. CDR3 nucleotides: TGCGCCAGCAGCCAAGAGTGGGACAGCGAGCTCTATGGCTACACCTTC. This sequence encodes CASSQEWDSELYGYTF.

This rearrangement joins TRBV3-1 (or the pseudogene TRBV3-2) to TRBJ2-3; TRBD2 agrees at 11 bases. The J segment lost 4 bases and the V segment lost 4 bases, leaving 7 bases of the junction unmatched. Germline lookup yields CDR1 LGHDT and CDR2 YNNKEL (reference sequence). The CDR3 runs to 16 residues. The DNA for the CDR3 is TGTGCCAGCAGCCGTAAACTAGCGGGAGTTTCAGATACGCAGTATTTT. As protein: CASSRKLAGVSDTQYF.

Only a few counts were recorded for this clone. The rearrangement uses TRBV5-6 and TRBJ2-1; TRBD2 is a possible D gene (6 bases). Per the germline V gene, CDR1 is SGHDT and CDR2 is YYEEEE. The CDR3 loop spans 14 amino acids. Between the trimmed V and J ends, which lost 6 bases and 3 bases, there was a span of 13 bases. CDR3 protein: CASKDASVYNEQFF. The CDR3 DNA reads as TGTGCCAGCAAAGATGCTAGCGTCTACAATGAGCAGTTCTTC.

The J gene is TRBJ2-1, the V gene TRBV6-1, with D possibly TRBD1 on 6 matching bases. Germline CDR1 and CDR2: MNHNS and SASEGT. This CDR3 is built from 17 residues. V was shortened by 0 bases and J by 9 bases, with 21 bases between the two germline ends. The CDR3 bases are TGTGCCAGCAGTGAAGCGCGTACGTCGGTACTACAGGGTGAGCAGTTCTTC. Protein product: CASSEARTSVLQGEQFF.

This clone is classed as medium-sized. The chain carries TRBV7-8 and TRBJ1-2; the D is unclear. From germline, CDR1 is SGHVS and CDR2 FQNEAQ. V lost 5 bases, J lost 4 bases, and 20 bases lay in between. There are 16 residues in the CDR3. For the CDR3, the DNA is TGTGCCAGCAGCCCTTTCGGGGAAGGCCAACTCTATGGCTACACCTTC. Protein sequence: CASSPFGEGQLYGYTF. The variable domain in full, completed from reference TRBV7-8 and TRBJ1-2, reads GAGVSQSPRYKVAKRGQDVALRCDPISGHVSLFWYQQALGQGPEFLTYFQNEAQLDKSGLPSDRFFAERPEGSVSTLKIQRTQQEDSAVYLCASSPFGEGQLYGYTFGSGTRLTVV.